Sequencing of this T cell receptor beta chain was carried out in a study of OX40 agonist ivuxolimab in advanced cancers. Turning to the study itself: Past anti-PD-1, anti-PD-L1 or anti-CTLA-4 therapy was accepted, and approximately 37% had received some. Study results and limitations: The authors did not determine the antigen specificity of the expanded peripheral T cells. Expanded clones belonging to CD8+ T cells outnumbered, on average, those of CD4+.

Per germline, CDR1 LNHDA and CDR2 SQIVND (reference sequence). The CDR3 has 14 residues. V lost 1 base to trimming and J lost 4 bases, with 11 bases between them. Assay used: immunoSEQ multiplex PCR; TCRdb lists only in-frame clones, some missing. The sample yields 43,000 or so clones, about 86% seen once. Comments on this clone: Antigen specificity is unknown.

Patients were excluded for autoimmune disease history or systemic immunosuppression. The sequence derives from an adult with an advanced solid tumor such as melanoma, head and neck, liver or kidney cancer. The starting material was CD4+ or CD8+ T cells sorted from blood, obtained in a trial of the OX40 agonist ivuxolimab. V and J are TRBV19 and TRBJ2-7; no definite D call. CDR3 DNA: TGTGCCAGTAGTATAGTCCCGGGCGCGTACGAGCAGTACTTC. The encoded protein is CASSIVPGAYEQYF.